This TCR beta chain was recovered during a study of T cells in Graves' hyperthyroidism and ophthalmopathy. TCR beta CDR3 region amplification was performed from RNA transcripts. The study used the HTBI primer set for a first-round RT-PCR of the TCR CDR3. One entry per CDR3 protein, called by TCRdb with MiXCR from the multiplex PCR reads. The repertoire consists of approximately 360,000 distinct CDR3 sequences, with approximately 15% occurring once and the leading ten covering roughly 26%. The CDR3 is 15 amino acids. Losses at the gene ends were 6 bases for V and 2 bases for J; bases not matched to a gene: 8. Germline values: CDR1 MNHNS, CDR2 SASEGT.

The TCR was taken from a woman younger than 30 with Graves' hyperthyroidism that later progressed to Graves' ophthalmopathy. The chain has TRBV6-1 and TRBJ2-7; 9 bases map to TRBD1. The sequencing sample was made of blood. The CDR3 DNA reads TGTGCCAGCAGCGAACAGGGGGCTCCCACCTACGAGCAGTACTTC. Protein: CASSEQGAPTYEQYF.